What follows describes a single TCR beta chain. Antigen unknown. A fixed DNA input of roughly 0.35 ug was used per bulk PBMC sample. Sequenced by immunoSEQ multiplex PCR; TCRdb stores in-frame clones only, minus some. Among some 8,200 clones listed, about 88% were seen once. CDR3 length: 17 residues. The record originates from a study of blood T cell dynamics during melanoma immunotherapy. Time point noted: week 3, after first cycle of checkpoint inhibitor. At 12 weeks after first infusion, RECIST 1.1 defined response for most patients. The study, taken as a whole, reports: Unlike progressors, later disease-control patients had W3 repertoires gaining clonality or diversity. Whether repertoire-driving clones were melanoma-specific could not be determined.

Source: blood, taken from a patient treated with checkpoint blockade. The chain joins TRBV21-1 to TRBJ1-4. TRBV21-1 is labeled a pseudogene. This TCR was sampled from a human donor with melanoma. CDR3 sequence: CASSKGERDATNEKLFF. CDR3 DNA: TGTGCCAGCAGCAAAGGTGAGAGAGACGCAACTAATGAAAAACTGTTTTTT.